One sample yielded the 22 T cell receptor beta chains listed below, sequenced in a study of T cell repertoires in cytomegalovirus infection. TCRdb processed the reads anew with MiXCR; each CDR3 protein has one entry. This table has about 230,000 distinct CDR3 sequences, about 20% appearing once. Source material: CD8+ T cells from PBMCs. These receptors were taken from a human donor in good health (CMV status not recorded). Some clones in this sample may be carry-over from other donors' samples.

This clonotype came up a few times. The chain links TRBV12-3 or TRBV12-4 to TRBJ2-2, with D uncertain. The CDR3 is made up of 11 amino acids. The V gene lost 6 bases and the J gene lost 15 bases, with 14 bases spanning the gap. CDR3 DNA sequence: TGTGCCAGCAGCCCCTCCGGGTTATTGTTTTTT. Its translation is CASSPSGLLFF.

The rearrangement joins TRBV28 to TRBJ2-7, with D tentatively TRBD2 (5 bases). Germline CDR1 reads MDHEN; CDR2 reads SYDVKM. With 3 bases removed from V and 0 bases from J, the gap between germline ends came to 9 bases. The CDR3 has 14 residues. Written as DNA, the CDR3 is TGTGCCAGCAGTTTCGGGCTAGCCTCCTACGAGCAGTACTTC. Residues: CASSFGLASYEQYF.

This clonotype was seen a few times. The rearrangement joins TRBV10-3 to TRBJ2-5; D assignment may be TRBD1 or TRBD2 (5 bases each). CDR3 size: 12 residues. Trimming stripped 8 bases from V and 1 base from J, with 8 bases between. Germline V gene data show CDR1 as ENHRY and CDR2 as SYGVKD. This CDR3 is CAIGTPQETQYF. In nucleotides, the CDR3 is TGTGCCATCGGGACCCCCCAAGAGACCCAGTACTTC.

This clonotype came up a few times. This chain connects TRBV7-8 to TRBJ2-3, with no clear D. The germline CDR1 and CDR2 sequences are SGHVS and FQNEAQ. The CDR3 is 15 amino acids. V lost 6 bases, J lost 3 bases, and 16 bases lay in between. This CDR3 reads CASSGLRLGTDTQYF. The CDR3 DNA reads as TGTGCCAGCAGTGGCCTAAGGTTGGGGACAGATACGCAGTATTTT.

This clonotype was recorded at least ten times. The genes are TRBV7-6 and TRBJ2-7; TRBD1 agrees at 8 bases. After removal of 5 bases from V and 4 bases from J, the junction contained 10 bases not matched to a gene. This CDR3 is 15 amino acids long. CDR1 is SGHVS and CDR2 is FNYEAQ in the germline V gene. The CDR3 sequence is CASSPAGTGVYEQYF. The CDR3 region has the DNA TGTGCCAGCAGCCCAGCCGGGACAGGTGTATACGAGCAGTACTTC.

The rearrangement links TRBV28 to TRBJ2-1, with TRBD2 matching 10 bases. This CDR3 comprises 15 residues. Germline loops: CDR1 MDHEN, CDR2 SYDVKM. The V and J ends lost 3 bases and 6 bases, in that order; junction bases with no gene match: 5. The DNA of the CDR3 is TGTGCCAGCAGTTTTTCCGTAGCGGGGGGCAATGAGCAGTTCTTC. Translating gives CASSFSVAGGNEQFF.

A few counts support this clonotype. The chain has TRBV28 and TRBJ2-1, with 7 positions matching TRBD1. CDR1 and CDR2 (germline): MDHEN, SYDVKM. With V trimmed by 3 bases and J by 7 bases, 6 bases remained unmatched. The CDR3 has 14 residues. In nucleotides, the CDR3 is TGTGCCAGCAGTTTCCCCAGGGGGAGTAATGAGCAGTTCTTC. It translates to CASSFPRGSNEQFF.

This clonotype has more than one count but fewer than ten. The CDR3 nucleotides read TGTGCCAGCAGCCCACCCCAGATTCCTAGCGGGTTTGAGCAGTTCTTC. The encoded protein is CASSPPQIPSGFEQFF. V is TRBV5-6 and J is TRBJ2-1; 8 nucleotides match TRBD2. The CDR3 extends over 16 amino acids. CDR1 is SGHDT and CDR2 is YYEEEE in the germline V gene. The V segment lost 4 bases and the J segment 9 bases; nucleotides outside the gene matches: 15.

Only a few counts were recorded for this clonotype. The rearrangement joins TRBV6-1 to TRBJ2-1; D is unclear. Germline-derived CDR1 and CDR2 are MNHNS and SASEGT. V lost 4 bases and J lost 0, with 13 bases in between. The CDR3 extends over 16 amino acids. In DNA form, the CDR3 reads TGTGCCAGCAGTGCGTCCGAAACCAGCTCCTACAATGAGCAGTTCTTC. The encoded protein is CASSASETSSYNEQFF.

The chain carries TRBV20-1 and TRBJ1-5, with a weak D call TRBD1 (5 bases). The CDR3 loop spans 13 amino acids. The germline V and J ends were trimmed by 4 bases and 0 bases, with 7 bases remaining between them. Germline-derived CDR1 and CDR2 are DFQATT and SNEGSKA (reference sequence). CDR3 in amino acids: CSAKDSSNQPQHF. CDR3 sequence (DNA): TGCAGTGCTAAAGACAGTAGCAATCAGCCCCAGCATTTT.

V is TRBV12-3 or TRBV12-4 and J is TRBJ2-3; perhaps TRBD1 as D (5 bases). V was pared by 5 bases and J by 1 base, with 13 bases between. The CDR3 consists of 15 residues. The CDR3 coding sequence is TGTGCCAGCAGTCTAATGGACATCGGCACAGATACGCAGTATTTT. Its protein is CASSLMDIGTDTQYF.

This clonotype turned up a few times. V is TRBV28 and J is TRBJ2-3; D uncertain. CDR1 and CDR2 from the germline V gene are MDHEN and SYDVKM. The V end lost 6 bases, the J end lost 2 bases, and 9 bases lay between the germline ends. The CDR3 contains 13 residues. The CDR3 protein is CASREETTDTQYF. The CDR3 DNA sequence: TGTGCCAGCAGGGAAGAGACCACAGATACGCAGTATTTT.

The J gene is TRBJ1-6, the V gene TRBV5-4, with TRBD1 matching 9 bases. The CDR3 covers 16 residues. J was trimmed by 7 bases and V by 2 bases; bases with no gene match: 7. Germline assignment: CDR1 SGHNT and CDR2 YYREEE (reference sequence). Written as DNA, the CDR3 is TGTGCCAGCAGCTTAGTCGGGACAGGGCGGAATTCACCCCTCCACTTT. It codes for CASSLVGTGRNSPLHF. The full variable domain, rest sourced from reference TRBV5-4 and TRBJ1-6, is ETGVTQSPTHLIKTRGQQVTLRCSSQSGHNTVSWYQQALGQGPQFIFQYYREEENGRGNFPPRFSGLQFPNYSSELNVNALELDDSALYLCASSLVGTGRNSPLHFGNGTRLTVT.

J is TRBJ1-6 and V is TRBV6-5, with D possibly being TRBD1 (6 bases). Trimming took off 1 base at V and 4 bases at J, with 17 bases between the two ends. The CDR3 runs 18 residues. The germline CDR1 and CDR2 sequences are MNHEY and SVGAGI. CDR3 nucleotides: TGTGCCAGCAGTTACTTCCAACAGGGACCGAGTTATAATTCACCCCTCCACTTT. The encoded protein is CASSYFQQGPSYNSPLHF.

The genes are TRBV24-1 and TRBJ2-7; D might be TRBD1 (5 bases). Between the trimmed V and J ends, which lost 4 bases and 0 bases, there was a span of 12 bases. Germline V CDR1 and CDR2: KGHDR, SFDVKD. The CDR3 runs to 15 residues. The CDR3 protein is CATSDRRQPSYEQYF. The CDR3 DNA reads TGTGCCACCAGTGACCGTCGACAGCCCTCCTACGAGCAGTACTTC.

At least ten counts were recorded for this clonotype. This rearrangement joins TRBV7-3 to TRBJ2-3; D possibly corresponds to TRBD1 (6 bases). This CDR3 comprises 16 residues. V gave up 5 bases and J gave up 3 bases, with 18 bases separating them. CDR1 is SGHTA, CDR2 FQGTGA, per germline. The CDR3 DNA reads TGTGCCAGCAGCCCCGGAATAGGGGGAAGGACAGATACGCAGTATTTT. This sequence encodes CASSPGIGGRTDTQYF.

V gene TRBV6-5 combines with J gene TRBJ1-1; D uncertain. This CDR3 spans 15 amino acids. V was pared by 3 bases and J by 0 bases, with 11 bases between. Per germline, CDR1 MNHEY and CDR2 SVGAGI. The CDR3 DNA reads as TGTGCCAGCAGTTATGGTACACCACTGAACACTGAAGCTTTCTTT. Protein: CASSYGTPLNTEAFF.

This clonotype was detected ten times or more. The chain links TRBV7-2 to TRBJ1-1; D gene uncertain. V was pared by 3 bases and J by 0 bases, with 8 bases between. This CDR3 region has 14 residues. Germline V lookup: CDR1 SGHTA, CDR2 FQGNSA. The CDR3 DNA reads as TGTGCCAGCAGCTTTAGGCGGATGAACACTGAAGCTTTCTTT. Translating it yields CASSFRRMNTEAFF.

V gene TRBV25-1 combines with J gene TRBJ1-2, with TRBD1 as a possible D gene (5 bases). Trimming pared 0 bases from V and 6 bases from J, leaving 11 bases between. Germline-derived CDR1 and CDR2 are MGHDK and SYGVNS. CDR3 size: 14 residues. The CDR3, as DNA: TGTGCCAGCAGTGAATATGCAGGGAGGCATGGCTACACCTTC. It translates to CASSEYAGRHGYTF.

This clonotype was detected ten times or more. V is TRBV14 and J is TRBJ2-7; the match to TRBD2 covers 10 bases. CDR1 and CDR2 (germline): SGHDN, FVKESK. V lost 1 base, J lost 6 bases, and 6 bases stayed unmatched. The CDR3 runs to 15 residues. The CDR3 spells CASSQVERGGLEQYF. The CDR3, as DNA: TGTGCCAGCAGCCAAGTCGAGCGGGGGGGCCTCGAGCAGTACTTC.

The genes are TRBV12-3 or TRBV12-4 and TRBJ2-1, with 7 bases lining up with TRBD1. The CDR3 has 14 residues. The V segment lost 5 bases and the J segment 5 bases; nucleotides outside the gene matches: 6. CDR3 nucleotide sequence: TGTGCCAGCAGTATTGGGACAGCTAACAATGAGCAGTTCTTC. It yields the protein CASSIGTANNEQFF.

The DNA of the CDR3 is TGTGCCAGCATCATGGGACTAGCGGGGGGGACAGATACGCAGTATTTT. This translates into CASIMGLAGGTDTQYF. The chain combines TRBV28 with TRBJ2-3; 16 bases fit TRBD2. Germline V gene sequence: CDR1 MDHEN, CDR2 SYDVKM. After removal of 7 bases from V and 3 bases from J, the junction contained 4 bases not matched to a gene. The CDR3 consists of 16 residues.